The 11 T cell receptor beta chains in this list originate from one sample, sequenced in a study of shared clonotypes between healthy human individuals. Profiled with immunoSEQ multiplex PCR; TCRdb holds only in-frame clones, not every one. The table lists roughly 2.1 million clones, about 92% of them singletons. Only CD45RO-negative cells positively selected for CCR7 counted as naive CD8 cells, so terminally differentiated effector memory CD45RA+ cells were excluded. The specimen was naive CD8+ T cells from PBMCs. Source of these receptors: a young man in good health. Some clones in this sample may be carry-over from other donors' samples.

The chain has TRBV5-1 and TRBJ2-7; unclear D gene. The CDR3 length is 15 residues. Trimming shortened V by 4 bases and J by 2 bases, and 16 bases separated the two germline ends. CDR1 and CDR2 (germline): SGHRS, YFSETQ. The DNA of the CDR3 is TGCGCCAGCAGCAAGGACGGATTCTTGCCCTACGAGCAGTACTTC. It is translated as CASSKDGFLPYEQYF. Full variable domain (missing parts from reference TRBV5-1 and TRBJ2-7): KAGVTQTPRYLIKTRGQQVTLSCSPISGHRSVSWYQQTPGQGLQFLFEYFSETQRNKGNFPGRFSGRQFSNSRSEMNVSTLELGDSALYLCASSKDGFLPYEQYFGPGTRLTVT.

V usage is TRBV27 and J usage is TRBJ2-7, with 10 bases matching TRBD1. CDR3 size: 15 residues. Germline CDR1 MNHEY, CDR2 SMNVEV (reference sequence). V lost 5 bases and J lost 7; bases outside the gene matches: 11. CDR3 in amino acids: CASSPGQGVTTEQYF. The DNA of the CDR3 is TGTGCCAGCAGTCCTGGACAGGGGGTAACGACAGAGCAGTACTTC.

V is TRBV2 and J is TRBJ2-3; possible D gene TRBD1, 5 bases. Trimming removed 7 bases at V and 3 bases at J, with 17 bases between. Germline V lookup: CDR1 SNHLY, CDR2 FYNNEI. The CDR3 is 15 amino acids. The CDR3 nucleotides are TGTGCCAGCATCCTAGGGCGCTCAGGGACAGATACGCAGTATTTT. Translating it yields CASILGRSGTDTQYF.

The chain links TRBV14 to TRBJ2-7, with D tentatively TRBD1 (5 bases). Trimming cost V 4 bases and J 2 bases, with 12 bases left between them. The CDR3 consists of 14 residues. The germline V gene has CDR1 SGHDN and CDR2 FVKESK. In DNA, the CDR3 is TGTGCCAGCAGCCCGATCAGGGAAGCCTACGAGCAGTACTTC. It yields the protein CASSPIREAYEQYF.

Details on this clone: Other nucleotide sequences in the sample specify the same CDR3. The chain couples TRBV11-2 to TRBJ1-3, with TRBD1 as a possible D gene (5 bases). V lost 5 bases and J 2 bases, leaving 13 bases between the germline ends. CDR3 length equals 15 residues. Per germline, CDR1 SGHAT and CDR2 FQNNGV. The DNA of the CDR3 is TGTGCCAGCAGCCTCGGGGGAGGAACTGGAAACACCATATATTTT. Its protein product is CASSLGGGTGNTIYF.

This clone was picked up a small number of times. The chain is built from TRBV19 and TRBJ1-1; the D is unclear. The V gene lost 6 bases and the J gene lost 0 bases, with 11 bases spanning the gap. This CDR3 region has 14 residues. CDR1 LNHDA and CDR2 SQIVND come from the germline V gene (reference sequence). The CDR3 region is CASSPQTVNTEAFF. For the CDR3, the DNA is TGTGCCAGTAGCCCCCAGACGGTGAACACTGAAGCTTTCTTT.

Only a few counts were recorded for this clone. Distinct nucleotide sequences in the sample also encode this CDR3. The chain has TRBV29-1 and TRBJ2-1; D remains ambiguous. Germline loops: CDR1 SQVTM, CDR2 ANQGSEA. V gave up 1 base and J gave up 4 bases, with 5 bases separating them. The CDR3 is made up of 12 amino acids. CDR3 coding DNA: TGCAGCGTTGAAGCCTCATACAATGAGCAGTTCTTC. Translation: CSVEASYNEQFF.

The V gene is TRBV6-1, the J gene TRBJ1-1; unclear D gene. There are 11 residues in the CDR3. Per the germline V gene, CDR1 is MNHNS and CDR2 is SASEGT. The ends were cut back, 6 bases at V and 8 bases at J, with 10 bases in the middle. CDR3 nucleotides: TGTGCCAGCAGGAGCGGGATCGAAGCTTTCTTT. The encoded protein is CASRSGIEAFF.

CDR3 DNA: TGTGCCAGCAGTTATACCACTAGCGGGAGGGGTAATGAGCAGTTCTTC. Amino acid sequence: CASSYTTSGRGNEQFF. The chain has TRBV7-6 and TRBJ2-1; 13 bases match TRBD2. Germline loops: CDR1 SGHVS, CDR2 FNYEAQ. The ends lost 6 bases at V and 7 bases at J; junction bases unmatched: 9. This CDR3 comprises 16 residues.

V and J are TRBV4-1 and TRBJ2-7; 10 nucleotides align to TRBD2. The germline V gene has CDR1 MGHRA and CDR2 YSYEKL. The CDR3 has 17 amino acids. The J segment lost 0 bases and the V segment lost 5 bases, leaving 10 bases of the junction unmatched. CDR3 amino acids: CASSFRTSGSSSYEQYF. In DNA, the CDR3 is TGCGCCAGCAGCTTTCGGACTAGCGGAAGTAGCTCCTACGAGCAGTACTTC.

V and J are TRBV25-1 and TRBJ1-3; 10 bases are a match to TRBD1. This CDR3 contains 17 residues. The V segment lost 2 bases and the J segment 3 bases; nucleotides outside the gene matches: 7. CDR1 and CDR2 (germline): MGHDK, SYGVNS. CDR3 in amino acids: CASSETDRGRGGNTIYF. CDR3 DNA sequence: TGTGCCAGCAGTGAAACGGACAGGGGGAGAGGTGGAAACACCATATATTTT.